The clone carrying this T cell receptor (beta chain) was recorded a few times. Its antigen is still unknown. The source of the sample is a study of T cell responses to AZD1222 COVID-19 vaccine. General study findings and limits: Of the AZD1222 recipients, only 5 to 7 were seropositive at baseline. The peak T cell response came first, and repertoires were sampled only after it.

CDR1 and CDR2 (germline): MNHEY, SMNVEV (reference sequence). The CDR3 sequence is 15 residues long. With 5 bases clipped from V and 6 bases from J, the junction kept 7 bases outside the gene matches. Produced via immunoSEQ multiplex PCR; TCRdb's table is partial and in-frame only. The profile shows roughly 130,000 clones, around 84% of them singletons. This sequence originates from an adult in good health. Material: peripheral blood, obtained on day 0 of AZD1222 vaccination. The V call is TRBV27, the J call TRBJ2-2, with 9 bases fitting TRBD1. CDR3 protein: CASSIGTGLPGELFF. As DNA, the CDR3 is TGTGCCAGCAGTATCGGGACAGGGCTCCCCGGGGAGCTGTTTTTT.